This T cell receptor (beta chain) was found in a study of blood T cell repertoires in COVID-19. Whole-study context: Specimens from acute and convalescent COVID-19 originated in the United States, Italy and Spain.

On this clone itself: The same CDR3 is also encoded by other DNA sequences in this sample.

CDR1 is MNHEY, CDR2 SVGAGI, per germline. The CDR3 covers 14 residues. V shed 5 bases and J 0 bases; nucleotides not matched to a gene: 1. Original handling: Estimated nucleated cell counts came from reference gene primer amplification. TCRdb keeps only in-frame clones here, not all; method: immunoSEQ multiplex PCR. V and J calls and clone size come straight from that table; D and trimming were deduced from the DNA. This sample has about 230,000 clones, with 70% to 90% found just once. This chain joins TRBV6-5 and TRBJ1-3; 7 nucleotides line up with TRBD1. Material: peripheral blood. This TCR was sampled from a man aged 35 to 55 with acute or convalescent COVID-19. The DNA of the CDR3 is TGTGCCAGCAGTCGACAGGGCTCTGGAAACACCATATATTTT. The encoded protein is CASSRQGSGNTIYF.